This passage covers 26 T cell receptor beta chains from one sample sequenced in a study of control samples from healthy donors and cancer patients. Some clones are missing from TCRdb's copy, which holds only in-frame ones; the method was immunoSEQ multiplex PCR. The sample lists 110,000 or so clones; roughly 90% were seen once. Sequences were obtained from blood. The receptor source for this set is a man between 50 and 59 years old in good health.

The chain couples TRBV10-1 to TRBJ2-4, with 8 bases that match TRBD2. CDR1 and CDR2 from the germline V gene are WNHNN and SYGVQD (reference sequence). V lost 2 bases and J lost 0; bases outside the gene matches: 12. This CDR3 comprises 19 residues. In DNA, the CDR3 is TGCGCCAGCAGTGAGGCGGGGGCTCGCGGGGGGTTAGCCAAAAACATTCAGTACTTC. Its translation is CASSEAGARGGLAKNIQYF.

This chain joins TRBV7-2 and TRBJ2-5, with 8 bases identical to TRBD2. Germline trimming cut 5 bases from V and 7 bases from J; bases unmatched to any gene: 9. Germline lookup yields CDR1 SGHTA and CDR2 FQGNSA. The CDR3 contains 14 residues. CDR3 coding DNA: TGTGCCAGCAGCCGCTCGGGGGGGGCACGGACCCAGTACTTC. It is translated as CASSRSGGARTQYF.

The chain recombines TRBV19 with TRBJ1-1; weak D call: TRBD1 (6 bases). Trimming left V 7 bases short and J 4 bases short, with 10 bases between. Looked up from germline, CDR1 is LNHDA and CDR2 is SQIVND (reference sequence). There are 12 residues in the CDR3. CDR3 nucleotides: TGTGCCAGTAACAGGGTGGGCACTGAAGCTTTCTTT. It specifies CASNRVGTEAFF.

This chain uses TRBV12-3 or TRBV12-4 with TRBJ1-1; D remains ambiguous. The CDR3 length is 13 residues. The germline V and J ends were trimmed by 2 bases and 1 base, with 5 bases remaining between them. CDR3 sequence reads: CASSLTANTEAFF. CDR3 sequence (DNA): TGTGCCAGCAGTTTAACGGCGAACACTGAAGCTTTCTTT.

J is TRBJ1-1 and V is TRBV7-8; D is perhaps TRBD1 (5 bases). This CDR3 has 16 amino acids. CDR1 is SGHVS and CDR2 is FQNEAQ in the germline V gene. Trimming took off 2 bases at V and 0 bases at J, with 13 bases between the two ends. The CDR3 DNA is TGTGCCAGCAGCTTACTAAATGGGGGGATGAACACTGAAGCTTTCTTT. Translated, it gives CASSLLNGGMNTEAFF.

This clone was counted ten times or more. The rearrangement joins TRBV4-2 to TRBJ1-3; 7 positions agree with TRBD1. This CDR3 spans 13 amino acids. CDR1 is LGHNA and CDR2 is YNFKEQ in the germline V gene. J lost 4 bases, V lost 6 bases, and 3 bases had no gene match. CDR3 nucleotide sequence: TGTGCCAGCAGGGACAGGAGCGGAAACACCATATATTTT. As protein: CASRDRSGNTIYF.

The CDR3 loop reads CASSLPLLAGSYNEQFF. In DNA form, the CDR3 reads TGCGCCAGCAGCTTGCCCTTACTAGCGGGCTCCTACAATGAGCAGTTCTTC. This chain links TRBV5-1 with TRBJ2-1, with 9 bases fitting TRBD2. The germline CDR1 and CDR2 sequences are SGHRS and YFSETQ. The CDR3 covers 17 residues. V trimming: 1 base; J trimming: 0 bases; junction bases outside the gene matches: 5.

The chain recombines TRBV10-2 with TRBJ2-7; D unresolved. V lost 0 bases to trimming and J lost 2 bases, with 5 bases between them. Germline CDR1 reads WSHSY; CDR2 reads SAAADI. The length of the CDR3 is 13 residues. DNA of the CDR3: TGCGCCAGCAGTGAGTCGAGACCCTACGAGCAGTACTTC. Its translation is CASSESRPYEQYF.

The rearrangement links TRBV7-9 to TRBJ2-5; D possibly corresponds to TRBD1 (6 bases). The CDR3 extends over 14 amino acids. Germline V gene sequence: CDR1 SEHNR, CDR2 FQNEAQ (reference sequence). The germline V and J ends were trimmed by 6 bases and 1 base, with 12 bases remaining between them. The CDR3 DNA follows: TGTGCCAGCAGTTTACTGGACAGCCAAGAGACCCAGTACTTC. Protein: CASSLLDSQETQYF.

The V call is TRBV18, the J call TRBJ1-5; D ambiguous. The CDR3 has 16 residues. V was shortened by 3 bases and J by 0 bases, with 12 bases between the two germline ends. Germline values: CDR1 KGHSH, CDR2 LQKENI. The CDR3: CASSPSTVYSNQPQHF. DNA of the CDR3: TGTGCCAGCTCACCCTCGACCGTCTATAGCAATCAGCCCCAGCATTTT.

The DNA for the CDR3 is TGTGCCAGCTCACCAGACGGAATTAATGAAAAACTGTTTTTT. The encoded protein is CASSPDGINEKLFF. The J gene is TRBJ1-4, the V gene TRBV18; no reliable D call. The germline V gene encodes CDR1 KGHSH and CDR2 LQKENI. Trimming cost V 2 bases and J 4 bases, with 8 bases left between them. The length of the CDR3 is 14 residues.

The chain uses TRBV7-8 and TRBJ2-7; maybe TRBD2 (5 bases). The germline V gene encodes CDR1 SGHVS and CDR2 FQNEAQ. The CDR3 is made up of 13 amino acids. With 2 bases removed from V and 3 bases from J, the gap between germline ends came to 8 bases. The chain's CDR3 is CASSLRENYEQYF. CDR3 in DNA: TGTGCCAGCAGCTTAAGGGAGAACTACGAGCAGTACTTC.

The gene calls are TRBV29-1 and TRBJ1-2, with 12 bases fitting TRBD1. This CDR3 has 16 amino acids. Germline V gene lookup returns CDR1 SQVTM and CDR2 ANQGSEA. V was pared by 3 bases and J by 8 bases, with 13 bases of the junction left unmatched. The CDR3 DNA follows: TGCAGCGTTGACCGGGGGACAGGGGGCGCCGCCAGGGGCTACACCTTC. Translated, it gives CSVDRGTGGAARGYTF.

The V gene is TRBV10-3, the J gene TRBJ1-1; D may be TRBD1 (5 bases). CDR1 ENHRY and CDR2 SYGVKD come from the germline V gene. Deletions cut 10 bases from V and 0 bases from J, with 12 bases between. CDR3 length equals 13 residues. In DNA form, the CDR3 reads TGTGCCACCCGCCAGGGTCTGAACACTGAAGCTTTCTTT. Its translation: CATRQGLNTEAFF.

V is TRBV27 and J is TRBJ2-3; a weak D match, TRBD1 (5 bases). The CDR3 covers 15 residues. The V gene's germline CDR1 is MNHEY and CDR2 SMNVEV (reference sequence). The V gene lost 4 bases and the J gene lost 0 bases, with 11 bases spanning the gap. CDR3 bases: TGTGCCAGCAGTTACGACAGCTCTAGCACAGATACGCAGTATTTT. It specifies CASSYDSSSTDTQYF.

The rearrangement joins TRBV10-3 to TRBJ1-3; 7 positions match TRBD1. CDR1 ENHRY and CDR2 SYGVKD come from the germline V gene. The CDR3 covers 16 residues. V lost 0 bases to trimming and J lost 4 bases; unmatched junction nucleotides: 6. The CDR3 is CAISESRQGPGNTIYF. Written as DNA, the CDR3 is TGTGCCATCAGTGAGTCGAGACAGGGCCCAGGAAACACCATATATTTT.

This chain links TRBV7-6 with TRBJ2-7; 9 bases line up with TRBD1. The V and J ends lost 6 bases and 5 bases, in that order; junction bases with no gene match: 8. Germline CDR1 and CDR2: SGHVS and FNYEAQ. The CDR3 is 14 amino acids. For the CDR3, the DNA is TGTGCCAGCAGTTCCCCGGACAGGGGCGACGAGCAGTACTTC. Its translation: CASSSPDRGDEQYF.

This rearrangement joins TRBV5-1 to TRBJ2-6; unclear D gene. The CDR3 length is 15 residues. Germline V gene sequence: CDR1 SGHRS, CDR2 YFSETQ. The V end was cut by 4 bases, the J end by 3 bases, with 11 bases between. CDR3 nucleotides: TGCGCCAGCAGCCAAGGAGCGAGTGGGGCCAACGTCCTGACTTTC. This gives the protein CASSQGASGANVLTF.

CDR3 in amino acids: CASSKDRGEQYF. Written as DNA, the CDR3 is TGTGCCAGTAGTAAGGACAGGGGCGAGCAGTACTTC. J is TRBJ2-7 and V is TRBV19, with TRBD1 identical over 9 bases. The V and J ends lost 4 bases and 6 bases, in that order; junction bases with no gene match: 1. Germline assignment: CDR1 LNHDA and CDR2 SQIVND (reference sequence). The CDR3 extends over 12 amino acids.

The CDR3 is CASSPAGLAVDGETQYF. CDR3 bases: TGTGCCAGCAGCCCAGCCGGACTAGCGGTTGATGGGGAGACCCAGTACTTC. The chain links TRBV3-1 (or the pseudogene TRBV3-2) to TRBJ2-5, with TRBD2 matching over 10 bases. CDR3 length: 17 amino acids. V lost 4 bases and J lost 5; bases outside the gene matches: 13. Per the germline V gene, CDR1 is LGHDT and CDR2 is YNNKEL (reference sequence).

CDR3 in DNA: TGTGCCAGCAGTAACCACCCTAACTATGGCTACACCTTC. It codes for CASSNHPNYGYTF. The gene calls are TRBV27 and TRBJ1-2; D gene ambiguous. V lost 5 bases to trimming and J lost 0 bases, with 7 bases between them. CDR3 size: 13 residues. The germline gives CDR1 MNHEY, CDR2 SMNVEV (reference sequence).

The rearrangement uses TRBV27 and TRBJ2-5; 12 positions agree with TRBD2. V lost 7 bases and J lost 4; bases outside the gene matches: 7. The CDR3 is made up of 15 amino acids. The germline CDR1 and CDR2 sequences are MNHEY and SMNVEV (reference sequence). CDR3 sequence reads: CASTRLAGEGETQYF. CDR3 nucleotide sequence: TGTGCCAGCACCAGACTAGCGGGGGAGGGAGAGACCCAGTACTTC.

The chain joins TRBV12-3 or TRBV12-4 to TRBJ2-2, with unresolved D. This CDR3 spans 11 amino acids. V lost 6 bases and J lost 8, with 7 bases in between. The CDR3 here is CASRGTGELFF. CDR3 nucleotides: TGTGCCAGCAGGGGCACGGGGGAGCTGTTTTTT.

This clone was picked up a small number of times. CDR3 region: CSVEDYLAGGTDTQYF. DNA for the CDR3: TGCAGCGTTGAAGATTACCTAGCGGGGGGCACAGATACGCAGTATTTT. The chain has TRBV29-1 and TRBJ2-3; 10 bases map to TRBD2. Trimming cost V 0 bases and J 1 base; bases outside gene matches: 4. This CDR3 contains 16 residues. Germline V gene data show CDR1 as SQVTM and CDR2 as ANQGSEA.

This chain links TRBV4-2 with TRBJ1-4, with D perhaps matching TRBD1 (5 bases). The CDR3 is 18 amino acids. Germline CDR1 and CDR2: LGHNA and YNFKEQ. V lost 0 bases to trimming and J lost 7 bases, with 21 bases between them. The CDR3 DNA reads as TGTGCCAGCAGCCAAGAGATAGGGGTAGGGGAATTTGTTGAAAAACTGTTTTTT. Translation: CASSQEIGVGEFVEKLFF.

The chain combines TRBV10-2 with TRBJ2-1; 14 bases line up with TRBD2. The CDR3 is made up of 19 amino acids. CDR1 WSHSY and CDR2 SAAADI come from the germline V gene. The J segment lost 2 bases and the V segment lost 2 bases, leaving 8 bases of the junction unmatched. The CDR3 reads CASSEPSGTSGGTYNEQFF. The DNA of the CDR3 is TGCGCCAGCAGTGAGCCCTCCGGGACTAGCGGGGGCACCTACAATGAGCAGTTCTTC.